Sequencing of this TCR beta chain was carried out in a study of CD8+CD57+ T cells in acquired aplastic anemia. This CDR3 is 13 amino acids long. CDR1 is SGHTA and CDR2 is FQGNSA in the germline V gene. The ends were cut back, 3 bases at V and 4 bases at J, with 9 bases in the middle. According to the study, genomic DNA was the template for TCR beta VDJ and CDR3 profiling. Each CDR3 protein is one row after TCRdb ran MiXCR on the reads. The data contain hundreds of thousands of distinct CDR3 sequences, roughly a third of them singletons. Sequencing involved patients with CD8+CD57+ cell expansion previously shown by flow cytometry.

Sequencing was done on a sample of sorted CD4+, CD8+, or CD8+CD57+ T cells (not recorded which) from PBMCs. The chain is built from TRBV7-2 and TRBJ1-2; D is unresolved. This TCR came from a human donor with aplastic anemia. The CDR3 loop reads CASSLGVSYGYTF. The CDR3, as DNA: TGTGCCAGCAGCTTGGGAGTAAGCTATGGCTACACCTTC.